The rows below give T cell receptor beta chains drawn from one sample of a study of somatic mutations in cytotoxic T cells in rheumatoid arthritis. This table comes from immunoSEQ multiplex PCR, and its TCRdb copy is limited to in-frame clones, with some not included. In the table there are roughly 9,800 clones, approximately 80% of which are singletons. What was sequenced was CD8+ T cells sorted from blood. The receptors derive from an adult with rheumatoid arthritis. Both conserved end residues are trimmed from each CDR3.

V gene,J gene,CDR3 protein
TRBV14,TRBJ2-7,ASSQALGQSDYEQY
TRBV4-3,TRBJ2-7,ASSQDRVEDRGIRMYEQY
TRBV2,TRBJ1-4,GIVGEKLF
TRBV5-1,TRBJ1-2,ASSLFSIRTNYGYT
TRBV5-4,TRBJ2-7,ASSLELAGRIIEQY
TRBV18,TRBJ2-7,ASSPAWTSSYEQY
TRBV10-3,TRBJ1-5,AISSSQQGFQPQH
TRBV19,TRBJ1-2,ASSIVAGAPYGYT
TRBV4-3,TRBJ1-6,ASSQEGNSVQYNSPLH
TRBV7-8,TRBJ1-2,ASSTPGPTYFNYGYT
TRBV4-1,TRBJ2-7,ASSPRELLYEQY
TRBV18,TRBJ2-1,ASSPPGGDRSYNEQF
TRBV27,TRBJ2-7,ASRSRGAYEQY
TRBV9,TRBJ2-7,ASSVDPSGGTYEQY
TRBV27,TRBJ2-5,ASRQGETQY
TRBV28,TRBJ2-7,ASSLYTDYEQY
TRBV5-4,TRBJ2-3,ASSLVPGGEGDTQY
TRBV28,TRBJ1-5,AGGTGVRQPQH
TRBV28,TRBJ1-5,ASSLTRAPWQPQH
TRBV5-5,TRBJ2-7,ASSLRVTDYEQY
TRBV29-1,TRBJ1-1,SVLLNTEAF
TRBV7-8,TRBJ1-4,ASSLGASNEKLF